Detailed here is one T cell receptor (beta chain). This specimen belongs to a study of PD-1 blockade in classical Hodgkin lymphoma. Using immunoSEQ multiplex PCR, the repertoire was profiled, and TCRdb retains in-frame clones only, with some absent. Of roughly 12,000 clones listed, 84% are singletons. Each patient's relapse followed autologous stem cell transplantation, and brentuximab vedotin exposure varied. Isolation of CD8+ T cells from thawed PBMCs used magnetic negative selection. The origin of this receptor is a human donor with classical Hodgkin lymphoma. Sequences were derived from CD8+ T cells from blood, sampled at baseline.

The DNA of the CDR3 is TGTGCCAGCAGCTTAGCGGTCCGGCATTGGCCCGTGAACACTGAAGCTTTCTTT. This encodes CASSLAVRHWPVNTEAFF. The chain is built from TRBV7-2 and TRBJ1-1, with D hard to call. From germline, CDR1 is SGHTA and CDR2 FQGNSA. The CDR3 has 18 residues. The ends were cut back, 0 bases at V and 0 bases at J, with 17 bases in the middle. Full variable domain (missing parts from reference TRBV7-2 and TRBJ1-1): GAGVSQSPSNKVTEKGKDVELRCDPISGHTALYWYRQSLGQGLEFLIYFQGNSAPDKSGLPSDRFSAERTGGSVSTLTIQRTQQEDSAVYLCASSLAVRHWPVNTEAFFGQGTRLTVV.